This T cell receptor beta chain comes out of a study of PD-1 blockade in mismatch repair-deficient tumors (dated by TCRdb to 2016 to 2017). For context, the study as a whole: Between late 2013 and September 2016, the trial enrolled roughly 85 consecutive patients with 12 mismatch repair-deficient cancer types, every one of whom had been previously treated and was progressing. Deep sequencing of TCR CDR3 regions was used to track tumor-associated T cell clones in peripheral blood of patients responding to PD-1 blockade.

Mismatch repair deficiency was established in every enrolled patient by polymerase chain reaction or immunohistochemistry. A few patients who responded to pembrolizumab therapy underwent TCR sequencing. In the phase II trial, pembrolizumab PD-1 blockade was tested prospectively in advanced mismatch repair-deficient cancers, no matter which tissue of origin the cancers came from. Peripheral blood T cell samples were collected serially, before PD-1 blockade began and at several time points afterward. Blood sampling times were expressed in weeks after the first pembrolizumab dose. The CDR3 runs 14 residues from the cysteine to the phenylalanine. Only CDR3 DNA is held: 42 bases, read in frame from base 1. V and J lose 2 bases and 2 bases, and a span of 10 bases separates them. The germline V gene encodes CDR1 MNHEY and CDR2 SMNVEV (reference sequence). Details on this clone: The antigen this receptor binds is unknown. Per-nucleotide qualities are absent, and no much larger clonotype sits a single base away.

Beyond this particular receptor, the publication reports: Clones residing in the tumor, which were often undetectable in blood before treatment, expanded quickly after pembrolizumab and then contracted, generally before radiologic responses.

Libraries were built with the immunoSEQ multiplex PCR assay. What TCRdb holds here is the immuneACCESS table cut down to in-frame rearrangements. Part of the clones is not present; checked against another copy, under half of the missing clones reflect an unresolved V gene, and the others are unexplained. A total of 30,000 to 45,000 clones appear in this sample, about 88% of them only once. The ten largest clones take up 3% to 4.5% of the sample. The specimen was peripheral blood, collected about 80 weeks after starting pembrolizumab. The clonotype was recovered from an adult with mismatch repair-deficient cancer. The sequence joins TRBV27 to TRBJ2-7, with the identity of the D gene unclear. The CDR3 region: CASSLQAGAYEQYF. The DNA sequence follows: TGTGCCAGCAGTTTACAAGCTGGGGCCTACGAGCAGTACTTC.